One sample yielded the 17 T cell receptor beta chains listed below, sequenced in a study of shared clonotypes between healthy human individuals. Repertoires were generated with immunoSEQ multiplex PCR, while TCRdb's copy carries only in-frame clones and drops some. This table has 1,100,000 or so clones, around 78% appearing once. The sample comprised memory CD4+ T cells from PBMCs. Documented subset: CD45RA-negative fraction. Source of these receptors: a man between 18 and 29 years old in good health. Some clones in this sample may be carry-over from other donors' samples.

This clone has only a few counts. Other nucleotide sequences in the sample specify the same CDR3. The CDR3 DNA reads TGCGCCAGCAGCTTGCCCAGCTACGAGCAGTACTTC. Its translation: CASSLPSYEQYF. The chain combines TRBV5-1 with TRBJ2-7; D is ambiguous. Trimming cost V 1 base and J 3 bases, with 5 bases left between them. Per the germline V gene, CDR1 is SGHRS and CDR2 is YFSETQ. The length of the CDR3 is 12 residues.

The rearrangement uses TRBV7-2 and TRBJ2-7; TRBD2 aligns across 8 bases. This CDR3 spans 14 amino acids. Germline CDR1 is SGHTA and CDR2 is FQGNSA. With 4 bases clipped from V and 2 bases from J, the junction kept 4 bases outside the gene matches. CDR3 in amino acids: CASSYREGAYEQYF. As DNA, the CDR3 is TGTGCCAGCAGCTACCGGGAGGGGGCCTACGAGCAGTACTTC.

The chain employs TRBV11-1 and TRBJ1-4; D ambiguous. Germline CDR1 is SGHAT and CDR2 is FQDESV (reference sequence). The germline V and J ends were trimmed by 4 bases and 3 bases, with 6 bases remaining between them. This CDR3 has 13 amino acids. Written as DNA, the CDR3 is TGTGCCAGCAGCTCGCAACCTAATGAAAAACTGTTTTTT. It codes for CASSSQPNEKLFF.

This clone showed up just once. Other DNA sequences of this sample code for an identical CDR3. V is TRBV14 and J is TRBJ2-2, with D hard to call. Germline CDR1 SGHDN, CDR2 FVKESK. Trimming removed 1 base from V and 5 bases from J, with 8 bases in between. The CDR3 is 14 residues long. The CDR3, as DNA: TGTGCCAGCAGCCAAGGGAGAGGAACCGGGGAGCTGTTTTTT. This sequence encodes CASSQGRGTGELFF.

The rearrangement joins TRBV9 to TRBJ1-2; tentatively, D is TRBD1 (5 bases). The germline V gene encodes CDR1 SGDLS and CDR2 YYNGEE. Trimming left V 4 bases short and J 3 bases short, with 19 bases between. The CDR3 is 16 amino acids. CDR3 coding DNA: TGTGCCAGCAGCCCCATGGGGGGAGTGGTTGACTATGGCTACACCTTC. Amino acid sequence: CASSPMGGVVDYGYTF.

The chain combines TRBV5-8 with TRBJ1-2; 9 positions agree with TRBD1. CDR1 is SGHTS and CDR2 is YDEGEE in the germline V gene. This CDR3 contains 14 residues. V trimming: 0 bases; J trimming: 13 bases; junction bases outside the gene matches: 10. The CDR3 nucleotides are TGTGCCAGCAGCTTGGGGGACAGGGACGGTGGGTGCACCTTC. Residues: CASSLGDRDGGCTF.

The chain has TRBV14 and TRBJ2-7; TRBD2 matches at 7 bases. With 8 bases clipped from V and 2 bases from J, the junction kept 9 bases outside the gene matches. CDR3 length: 14 residues. Germline V CDR1 and CDR2: SGHDN, FVKESK. The CDR3 reads CASELAEIPYEQYF. CDR3 nucleotides: TGTGCCAGCGAGCTAGCGGAGATTCCCTACGAGCAGTACTTC.

This clone has a count of ten or more. The same CDR3 arises from other DNA sequences in this sample as well. This chain joins TRBV11-2 and TRBJ1-3; D call uncertain. The CDR3 contains 15 residues. V was cut by 1 base and J by 0 bases, with 7 bases left in between. Germline loops: CDR1 SGHAT, CDR2 FQNNGV. The CDR3 DNA reads as TGTGCCAGCAGCTTAGGAACAAGCTCTGGAAACACCATATATTTT. Its translation: CASSLGTSSGNTIYF. Full variable domain (remainder filled in from reference TRBV11-2 and TRBJ1-3): EAGVAQSPRYKIIEKRQSVAFWCNPISGHATLYWYQQILGQGPKLLIQFQNNGVVDDSQLPKDRFSAERLKGVDSTLKIQPAKLEDSAVYLCASSLGTSSGNTIYFGEGSWLTVV.

The V call is TRBV7-8, the J call TRBJ2-1; D possibly matches TRBD1 or TRBD2 (5 bases each). The CDR3 runs to 18 residues. Germline loops: CDR1 SGHVS, CDR2 FQNEAQ. V was trimmed by 1 base and J by 6 bases, leaving 22 bases between them. The CDR3 bases are TGTGCCAGCAGCTTAGGTGCTGGTTTGGGGGTGAGGGGCAATGAGCAGTTCTTC. Residues: CASSLGAGLGVRGNEQFF.

This sequence joins TRBV2 and TRBJ1-5, with D unclear. V was shortened by 8 bases and J by 0 bases, with 11 bases between the two germline ends. CDR3 size: 14 residues. Germline V CDR1 and CDR2: SNHLY, FYNNEI. CDR3 sequence (DNA): TGTGCCAGCTCGCCTCCGTATAGCAATCAGCCCCAGCATTTT. Amino acids: CASSPPYSNQPQHF. The full variable domain, with the rest looked up from reference TRBV2 and TRBJ1-5, is EPEVTQTPSHQVTQMGQEVILRCVPISNHLYFYWYRQILGQKVEFLVSFYNNEISEKSEIFDDQFSVERPDGSNFTLKIRSTKLEDSAMYFCASSPPYSNQPQHFGDGTRLSIL.

The chain joins TRBV30 to TRBJ1-1, with D tentatively TRBD1 (6 bases). The length of the CDR3 is 14 residues. From germline, CDR1 is GTSNPN and CDR2 SVGIG (reference sequence). Trimming took 4 bases from V and 6 from J, leaving 18 bases between them. The CDR3 sequence: CAWIIAGAEAEAFF. Written as DNA, the CDR3 is TGTGCCTGGATTATCGCGGGGGCAGAGGCTGAAGCTTTCTTT. The full variable domain, completed using reference TRBV30 and TRBJ1-1, is SQTIHQWPATLVQPVGSPLSLECTVEGTSNPNLYWYRQAAGRGLQLLFYSVGIGQISSEVPQNLSASRPQDRQFILSSKKLLLSDSGFYLCAWIIAGAEAEAFFGQGTRLTVV.

For the CDR3, the DNA is TGTGCCACCAGACAGGGCAGTGGAAACACCATATATTTT. Protein sequence: CATRQGSGNTIYF. This chain uses TRBV19 with TRBJ1-3, with 7 bases identical to TRBD1. The germline V gene encodes CDR1 LNHDA and CDR2 SQIVND (reference sequence). The CDR3 spans 13 residues. V gave up 10 bases and J gave up 3 bases; unmatched junction bases: 6.

V gene TRBV4-1 combines with J gene TRBJ2-7; possibly TRBD1 or TRBD2 for D (5 bases each). Germline lookup yields CDR1 MGHRA and CDR2 YSYEKL. The CDR3 spans 16 residues. Trimming stripped 3 bases from V and 2 bases from J, with 17 bases between. In nucleotides, the CDR3 is TGCGCCAGCAGCCAGGTTTTTGGGACGGGGCCCTACGAGCAGTACTTC. Protein sequence: CASSQVFGTGPYEQYF.

This chain uses TRBV30 with TRBJ2-5; 7 nucleotides line up with TRBD2. The length of the CDR3 is 14 residues. V trimming: 2 bases; J trimming: 5 bases; junction bases outside the gene matches: 8. CDR1 and CDR2 from the germline V gene are GTSNPN and SVGIG (reference sequence). CDR3 protein: CAWSLGGSLETQYF. CDR3 sequence (DNA): TGTGCCTGGAGTCTCGGCGGGAGTTTGGAGACCCAGTACTTC.

This chain joins TRBV5-5 and TRBJ1-1; the D gene is possibly TRBD1 (5 bases). Per germline, CDR1 SGHKS and CDR2 YYEKEE (reference sequence). V was shortened by 1 base and J by 5 bases, with 12 bases between the two germline ends. This CDR3 region has 14 residues. The CDR3 protein is CASSLLGRDTEAFF. The DNA for the CDR3 is TGTGCCAGCAGCTTGTTGGGCAGGGATACTGAAGCTTTCTTT.

In its sample, this clone was seen a few times. The J gene is TRBJ1-2, the V gene TRBV10-3; 7 positions agree with TRBD1. The J segment lost 4 bases and the V segment lost 6 bases, leaving 2 bases of the junction unmatched. This CDR3 has 12 residues. Germline V gene data show CDR1 as ENHRY and CDR2 as SYGVKD. CDR3 nucleotide sequence: TGTGCCATCAGGAGGGACAGCTATGGCTACACCTTC. Its protein product is CAIRRDSYGYTF.

The CDR3 sequence is CASSSSRAVYEQYF. DNA for the CDR3: TGTGCCAGCAGCTCCTCGAGGGCGGTATACGAGCAGTACTTC. The chain carries TRBV7-2 and TRBJ2-7; D is possibly TRBD2 (5 bases). CDR3 length: 14 amino acids. V gave up 4 bases and J gave up 4 bases, with 14 bases separating them. CDR1 and CDR2 (germline): SGHTA, FQGNSA.